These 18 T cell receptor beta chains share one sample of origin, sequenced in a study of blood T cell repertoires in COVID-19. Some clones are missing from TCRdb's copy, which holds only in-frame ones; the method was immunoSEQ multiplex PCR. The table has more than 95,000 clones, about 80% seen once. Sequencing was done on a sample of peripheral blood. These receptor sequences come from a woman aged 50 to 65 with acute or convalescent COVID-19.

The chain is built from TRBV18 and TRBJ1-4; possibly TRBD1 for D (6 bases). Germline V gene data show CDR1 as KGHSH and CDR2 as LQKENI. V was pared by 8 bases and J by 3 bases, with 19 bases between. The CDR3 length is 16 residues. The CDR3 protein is CASAESVGAANEKLFF. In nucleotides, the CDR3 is TGTGCCAGCGCAGAGAGTGTGGGGGCGGCTAATGAAAAACTGTTTTTT.

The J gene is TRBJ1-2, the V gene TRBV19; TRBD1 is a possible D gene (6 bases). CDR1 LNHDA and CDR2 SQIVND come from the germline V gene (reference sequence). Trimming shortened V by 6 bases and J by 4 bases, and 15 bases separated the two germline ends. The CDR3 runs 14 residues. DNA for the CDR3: TGTGCCAGTAGAAATACAGGGTACGTCTATGGCTACACCTTC. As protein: CASRNTGYVYGYTF.

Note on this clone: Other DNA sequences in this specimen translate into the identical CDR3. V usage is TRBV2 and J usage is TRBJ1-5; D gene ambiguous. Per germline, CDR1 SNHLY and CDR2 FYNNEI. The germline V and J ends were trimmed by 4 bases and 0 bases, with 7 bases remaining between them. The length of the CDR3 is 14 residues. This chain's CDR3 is CASSAGYSNQPQHF. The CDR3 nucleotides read TGTGCCAGCAGTGCAGGCTATAGCAATCAGCCCCAGCATTTT.

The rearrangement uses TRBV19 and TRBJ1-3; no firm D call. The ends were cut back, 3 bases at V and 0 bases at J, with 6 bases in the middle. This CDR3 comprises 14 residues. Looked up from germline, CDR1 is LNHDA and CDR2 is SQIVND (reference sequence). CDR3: CASSMGTSGNTIYF. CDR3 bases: TGTGCCAGTAGTATGGGCACCTCTGGAAACACCATATATTTT.

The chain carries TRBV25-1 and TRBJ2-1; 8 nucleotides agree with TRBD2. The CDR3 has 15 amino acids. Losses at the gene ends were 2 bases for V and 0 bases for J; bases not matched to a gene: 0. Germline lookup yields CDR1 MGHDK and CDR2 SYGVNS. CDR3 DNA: TGTGCCAGCAGTGAAAGCGGGGGCTCCTACAATGAGCAGTTCTTC. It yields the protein CASSESGGSYNEQFF.

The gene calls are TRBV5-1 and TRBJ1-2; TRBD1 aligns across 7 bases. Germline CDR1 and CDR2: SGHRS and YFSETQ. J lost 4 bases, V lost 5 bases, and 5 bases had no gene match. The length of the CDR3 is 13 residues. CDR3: CASRTDRLYGYTF. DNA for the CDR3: TGCGCCAGCAGAACGGACAGGCTCTATGGCTACACCTTC.

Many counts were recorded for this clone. For the CDR3, the DNA is TGCGCCAGCAGCGGTGACTCCTACGAGCAGTACTTC. Translating gives CASSGDSYEQYF. The gene calls are TRBV10-1 and TRBJ2-7; no clear D. Trimming removed 6 bases at V and 0 bases at J, with 6 bases between. The CDR3 consists of 12 residues. Germline CDR1 is WNHNN and CDR2 is SYGVQD (reference sequence).

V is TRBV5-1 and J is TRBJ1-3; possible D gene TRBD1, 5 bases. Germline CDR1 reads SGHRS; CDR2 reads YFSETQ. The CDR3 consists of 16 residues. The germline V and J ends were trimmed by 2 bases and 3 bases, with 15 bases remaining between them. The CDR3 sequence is CASSLDPGLGGNTIYF. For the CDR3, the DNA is TGCGCCAGCAGCTTAGACCCAGGGCTGGGTGGAAACACCATATATTTT. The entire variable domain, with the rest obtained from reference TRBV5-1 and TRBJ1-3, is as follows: KAGVTQTPRYLIKTRGQQVTLSCSPISGHRSVSWYQQTPGQGLQFLFEYFSETQRNKGNFPGRFSGRQFSNSRSEMNVSTLELGDSALYLCASSLDPGLGGNTIYFGEGSWLTVV.

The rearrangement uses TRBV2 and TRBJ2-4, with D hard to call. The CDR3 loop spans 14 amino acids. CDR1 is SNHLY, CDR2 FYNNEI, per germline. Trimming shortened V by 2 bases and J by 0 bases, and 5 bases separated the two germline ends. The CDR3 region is CASSEPLAKNIQYF. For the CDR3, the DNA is TGTGCCAGCAGTGAACCCCTAGCCAAAAACATTCAGTACTTC.

The CDR3 here is CASSPTAGDPRGYTF. CDR3 DNA: TGTGCCAGCTCACCAACGGCGGGGGACCCTCGGGGCTACACCTTC. This sequence joins TRBV18 and TRBJ1-2, with D perhaps matching TRBD1 (5 bases). Germline V CDR1 and CDR2: KGHSH, LQKENI. Trimming stripped 2 bases from V and 8 bases from J, with 18 bases between. CDR3 size: 15 residues.

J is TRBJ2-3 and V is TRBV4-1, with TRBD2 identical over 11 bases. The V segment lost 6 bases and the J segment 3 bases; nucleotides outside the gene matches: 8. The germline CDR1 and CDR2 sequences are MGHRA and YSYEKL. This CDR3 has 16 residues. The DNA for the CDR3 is TGCGCCAGCAGTCCGAGGGGGACTAGCGGAACAGATACGCAGTATTTT. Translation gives CASSPRGTSGTDTQYF.

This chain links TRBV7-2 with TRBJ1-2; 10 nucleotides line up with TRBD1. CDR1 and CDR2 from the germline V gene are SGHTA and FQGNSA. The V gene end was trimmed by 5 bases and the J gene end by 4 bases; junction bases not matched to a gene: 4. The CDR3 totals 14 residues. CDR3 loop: CASSVDRGVYGYTF. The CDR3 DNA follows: TGTGCCAGCAGCGTGGACAGGGGGGTCTATGGCTACACCTTC.

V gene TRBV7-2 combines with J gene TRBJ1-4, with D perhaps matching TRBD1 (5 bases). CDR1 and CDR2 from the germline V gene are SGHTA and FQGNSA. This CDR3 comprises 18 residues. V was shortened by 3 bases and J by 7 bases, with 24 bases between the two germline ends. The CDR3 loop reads CASSLWAGLGAVGEKLFF. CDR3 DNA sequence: TGTGCCAGCAGCTTGTGGGCGGGACTCGGTGCAGTTGGTGAAAAACTGTTTTTT.

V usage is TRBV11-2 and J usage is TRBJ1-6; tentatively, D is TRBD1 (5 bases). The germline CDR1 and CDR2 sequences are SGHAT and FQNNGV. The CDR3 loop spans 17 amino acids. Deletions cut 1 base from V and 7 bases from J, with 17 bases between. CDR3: CASSLGVAGRKNSPLHF. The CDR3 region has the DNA TGTGCCAGCAGCTTAGGAGTGGCAGGGCGGAAGAATTCACCCCTCCACTTT.

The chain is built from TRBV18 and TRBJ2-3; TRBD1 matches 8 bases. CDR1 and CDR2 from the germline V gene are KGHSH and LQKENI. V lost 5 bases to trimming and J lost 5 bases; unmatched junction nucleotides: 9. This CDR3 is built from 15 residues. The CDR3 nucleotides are TGTGCCAGCTCATGGTCGGGACAGGCGATAGATACGCAGTATTTT. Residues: CASSWSGQAIDTQYF.

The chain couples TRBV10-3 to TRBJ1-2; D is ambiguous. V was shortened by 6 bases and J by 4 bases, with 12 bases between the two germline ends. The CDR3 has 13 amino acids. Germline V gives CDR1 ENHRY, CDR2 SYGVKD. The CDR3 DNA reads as TGTGCCATCAGCTCGGGGAACCTCTATGGCTACACCTTC. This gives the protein CAISSGNLYGYTF.

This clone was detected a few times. The CDR3 loop is CASSLTTADTQYF. The CDR3 nucleotides read TGTGCCAGCAGCTTGACTACCGCAGATACGCAGTATTTT. The chain links TRBV5-4 to TRBJ2-3, with D hard to call. V was clipped by 1 base and J by 4 bases, with 7 bases between them. CDR1 and CDR2 from the germline V gene are SGHNT and YYREEE (reference sequence). This CDR3 is built from 13 residues.

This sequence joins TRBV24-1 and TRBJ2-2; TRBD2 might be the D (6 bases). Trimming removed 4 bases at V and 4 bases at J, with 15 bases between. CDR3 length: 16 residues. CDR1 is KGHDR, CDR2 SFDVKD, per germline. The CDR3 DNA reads TGTGCCACCAGTGACTCTCTAGCGAAGTTCACCGGGGAGCTGTTTTTT. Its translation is CATSDSLAKFTGELFF.